Listed below are T cell receptor beta chains from one sample, sequenced in a study of blood T cell repertoires in COVID-19. The method was immunoSEQ multiplex PCR; TCRdb's version includes in-frame clones alone and lacks a portion of them. The sample includes about 140,000 clones, around 72% seen only once; the top ten take around 1.8%. The sequenced sample was peripheral blood. The receptors were sampled from a woman in her fifties or sixties with acute or convalescent COVID-19. Both conserved end residues are part of each CDR3. A D gene is named only where the DNA matches it firmly. Rows give clone size only sometimes, using once, few, many, or a class for an expanded clone.

v_call,d_call,clone_size,j_call,cdr3_aa,cdr3_nt
TRBV30,TRBD2,NA,TRBJ2-7,CAWSREGTVSYEQYF,TGTGCCTGGAGTAGGGAGGGGACGGTCTCCTACGAGCAGTACTTC
TRBV14,NA,NA,TRBJ2-5,CASSQLQGVMETQYF,TGTGCCAGCAGCCAACTGCAGGGCGTAATGGAGACCCAGTACTTC
TRBV5-1,TRBD2,NA,TRBJ2-4,CASSLIAGTILAKNIQYF,TGCGCCAGCAGCTTGATAGCGGGGACGATCCTAGCCAAAAACATTCAGTACTTC
TRBV24-1,NA,once,TRBJ2-3,CATSDLRGDTQYF,TGTGCCACCAGTGATTTGCGGGGAGATACGCAGTATTTT
TRBV27,NA,NA,TRBJ2-7,CASRVNSYEQYF,TGTGCCAGCAGAGTAAACAGCTACGAGCAGTACTTC
TRBV27,NA,few,TRBJ1-5,CASSFRQGYQPQHF,TGTGCCAGCAGTTTTCGGCAGGGGTATCAGCCCCAGCATTTT
TRBV28,NA,once,TRBJ1-1,CASSLLIAGANTEAFF,TGTGCCAGCAGTTTACTAATCGCGGGGGCAAACACTGAAGCTTTCTTT
TRBV13,NA,NA,TRBJ2-2,CASSLSRELFF,TGTGCCAGCAGCTTATCCAGGGAGCTGTTTTTT
TRBV5-4,TRBD2,NA,TRBJ2-5,CASSRGLAGIQETQYF,TGTGCCAGCAGCAGAGGACTAGCGGGCATCCAAGAGACCCAGTACTTC
TRBV19,NA,NA,TRBJ2-1,CASSTSTGRSEQFF,TGTGCCAGTAGTACTTCGACAGGGAGGAGCGAGCAGTTCTTC
TRBV5-6,NA,NA,TRBJ1-2,CASSEQGNYGYTF,TGTGCCAGCAGCGAGCAGGGGAACTATGGCTACACCTTC
TRBV29-1,NA,NA,TRBJ2-1,CSVDLGRAYNEQFF,TGCAGCGTTGACCTCGGGAGAGCCTACAATGAGCAGTTCTTC
TRBV21-1,NA,NA,TRBJ1-2,CASNPGQGESGYTF,TGTGCCAGCAATCCGGGACAGGGTGAGAGTGGCTACACCTTC
TRBV5-4,NA,NA,TRBJ2-3,CASDTGPSTDTQYF,TGTGCCAGCGATACAGGGCCTAGCACAGATACGCAGTATTTT
TRBV20-1,NA,NA,TRBJ1-2,CSAPLREVYTF,TGCAGTGCCCCTCTCCGGGAGGTCTACACCTTC
TRBV5-1,NA,NA,TRBJ2-3,CASSHGLESYTDTQYF,TGCGCCAGCAGCCACGGTTTGGAGTCTTACACAGATACGCAGTATTTT
TRBV9,NA,once,TRBJ2-3,CASTQSSLAGTDTQYF,TGTGCCAGCACTCAGAGCAGTTTAGCTGGCACAGATACGCAGTATTTT
TRBV27,TRBD2,NA,TRBJ2-1,CASSFIGTSGSSSYNEQFF,TGTGCCAGCAGTTTTATTGGCACTAGCGGGAGTTCGTCCTACAATGAGCAGTTCTTC
TRBV29-1,TRBD2,NA,TRBJ2-7,CSVRGAASSGSYEQYF,TGCAGCGTTAGAGGGGCAGCGTCTAGCGGGAGCTACGAGCAGTACTTC
TRBV6-5,NA,NA,TRBJ2-1,CASSYLGRWDNEQFF,TGTGCCAGCAGTTACCTGGGCAGGTGGGACAATGAGCAGTTCTTC
TRBV6-6,NA,NA,TRBJ1-1,CASSYQPRGEAFF,TGTGCCAGCAGTTACCAACCGAGGGGGGAAGCTTTCTTT
TRBV10-2,NA,once,TRBJ1-5,CASQQFSDQPQHF,TGCGCCAGCCAACAGTTTTCAGATCAGCCCCAGCATTTT
TRBV19,TRBD1,NA,TRBJ1-5,CATQILQGADQPQHF,TGTGCCACCCAGATATTACAGGGGGCAGATCAGCCCCAGCATTTT
TRBV14,NA,NA,TRBJ2-7,CASSPTISSSYEQYF,TGTGCCAGCAGCCCAACCATCAGTTCCTCCTACGAGCAGTACTTC
TRBV2,NA,NA,TRBJ2-2,CASKRTGELFF,TGTGCCAGCAAGAGAACCGGGGAGCTGTTTTTT
TRBV11-2,NA,NA,TRBJ1-2,CASSLTPYGYTF,TGTGCCAGCAGCTTAACACCCTATGGCTACACCTTC
TRBV27,TRBD2,few,TRBJ2-1,CASRSRTSGNRRALSYNEQFF,TGTGCCAGCCGTAGTAGGACTAGCGGGAACCGCCGAGCATTGTCCTACAATGAGCAGTTCTTC
TRBV9,TRBD1,NA,TRBJ1-2,CASSETLTLTGNYGYTF,TGTGCCAGCAGCGAGACCCTAACCTTGACAGGGAACTATGGCTACACCTTC
TRBV9,NA,NA,TRBJ2-7,CASSVDGGRSYEQYF,TGTGCCAGCAGCGTAGATGGAGGGAGGTCCTACGAGCAGTACTTC
TRBV19,NA,NA,TRBJ2-2,CASTRVNTGELFF,TGTGCCAGTACCAGGGTGAACACCGGGGAGCTGTTTTTT
TRBV6-5,NA,few,TRBJ1-2,CASGYLRESYTF,TGTGCCAGCGGGTATCTAAGGGAGAGCTACACCTTC
TRBV5-1,TRBD1,NA,TRBJ2-7,CASLDPGQGSHEQYF,TGCGCCAGCCTTGATCCGGGACAGGGGTCCCACGAGCAGTACTTC
TRBV10-3,TRBD1,few,TRBJ1-1,CAIRLDRENTEAFF,TGTGCCATCAGGCTGGACAGGGAGAACACTGAAGCTTTCTTT
TRBV5-1,TRBD1,NA,TRBJ2-5,CASSLAGGETQYF,TGCGCCAGCAGCTTGGCAGGGGGAGAGACCCAGTACTTC
TRBV6-5,TRBD1,NA,TRBJ2-1,CASPRGTGVNEQFF,TGTGCCAGCCCCCGCGGGACAGGGGTGAATGAGCAGTTCTTC
TRBV19,NA,NA,TRBJ1-4,CASSIFSEKLFF,TGTGCCAGTAGTATATTCTCCGAAAAACTGTTTTTT
TRBV5-1,NA,once,TRBJ1-1,CASSFIGGVMQEAFF,TGCGCCAGCAGCTTCATCGGAGGAGTAATGCAAGAAGCTTTCTTT
TRBV6-5,NA,NA,TRBJ1-1,CASSRTVNTEAFF,TGTGCCAGCAGTAGGACAGTGAACACTGAAGCTTTCTTT
TRBV5-6,NA,NA,TRBJ2-7,CASSFLRDEQYF,TGTGCCAGCAGCTTCCTCAGGGACGAGCAGTACTTC
TRBV25-1,TRBD2,NA,TRBJ2-3,CASSSGGTQYF,TGTGCCAGCAGTTCGGGGGGTACGCAGTATTTT
TRBV3-1/TRBV3-2,TRBD2,once,TRBJ2-3,CASSQTSGRADTQYF,TGTGCCAGCAGCCAGACTAGCGGGAGGGCCGATACGCAGTATTTT
TRBV30,NA,NA,TRBJ1-1,CAWNGQNTEAFF,TGTGCCTGGAATGGACAGAACACTGAAGCTTTCTTT
TRBV19,TRBD2,NA,TRBJ2-7,CASTPRLAGGLHEQYF,TGTGCCAGTACCCCCCGACTAGCGGGAGGGCTCCACGAGCAGTACTTC
TRBV4-2,NA,NA,TRBJ1-2,CASSQPRRDSGYTF,TGTGCCAGCAGCCAACCCCGGCGGGATTCTGGCTACACCTTC
TRBV5-1,TRBD1,NA,TRBJ2-2,CASSLFGTGVTGELFF,TGCGCCAGCAGCTTGTTTGGGACAGGGGTCACCGGGGAGTTGTTTTTT